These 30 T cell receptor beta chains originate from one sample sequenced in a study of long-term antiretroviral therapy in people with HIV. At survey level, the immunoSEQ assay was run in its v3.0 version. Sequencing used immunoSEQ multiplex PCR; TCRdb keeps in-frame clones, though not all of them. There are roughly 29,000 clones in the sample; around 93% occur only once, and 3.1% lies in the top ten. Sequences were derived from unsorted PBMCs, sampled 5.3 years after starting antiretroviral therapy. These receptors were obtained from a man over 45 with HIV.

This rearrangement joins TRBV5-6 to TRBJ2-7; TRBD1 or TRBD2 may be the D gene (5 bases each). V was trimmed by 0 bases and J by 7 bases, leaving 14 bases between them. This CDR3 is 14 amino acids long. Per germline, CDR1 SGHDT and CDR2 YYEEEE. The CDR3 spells CASSLGGPPQEQYF. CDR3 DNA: TGTGCCAGCAGCTTGGGGGGACCCCCCCAAGAGCAGTACTTC.

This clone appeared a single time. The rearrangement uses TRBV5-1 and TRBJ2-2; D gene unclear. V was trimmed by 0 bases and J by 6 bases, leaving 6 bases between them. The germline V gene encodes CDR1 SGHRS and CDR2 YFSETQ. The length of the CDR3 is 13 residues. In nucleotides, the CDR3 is TGCGCCAGCAGCTTGGTAGAATCCGGGGAGCTGTTTTTT. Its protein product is CASSLVESGELFF.

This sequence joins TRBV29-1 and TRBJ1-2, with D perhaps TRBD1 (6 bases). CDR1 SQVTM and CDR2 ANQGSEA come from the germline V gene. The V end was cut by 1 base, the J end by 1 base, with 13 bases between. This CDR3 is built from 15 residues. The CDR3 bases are TGCAGCGTTGAAGGGGGGCCGGGACTTAACTATGGCTACACCTTC. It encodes CSVEGGPGLNYGYTF.

CDR3 DNA: TGTGCCAGCACCCCCCTAGCGGGGATTGCTGGGGAGCTGTTTTTT. Its protein is CASTPLAGIAGELFF. This chain links TRBV28 with TRBJ2-2, with 9 bases that match TRBD2. V lost 7 bases to trimming and J lost 8 bases; unmatched junction nucleotides: 11. Germline CDR1 and CDR2: MDHEN and SYDVKM. This CDR3 has 15 amino acids. Looking up the rest from reference TRBV28 and TRBJ2-2 gives the full variable domain: DVKVTQSSRYLVKRTGEKVFLECVQDMDHENMFWYRQDPGLGLRLIYFSYDVKMKEKGDIPEGYSVSREKKERFSLILESASTNQTSMYLCASTPLAGIAGELFFGEGSRLTVL.

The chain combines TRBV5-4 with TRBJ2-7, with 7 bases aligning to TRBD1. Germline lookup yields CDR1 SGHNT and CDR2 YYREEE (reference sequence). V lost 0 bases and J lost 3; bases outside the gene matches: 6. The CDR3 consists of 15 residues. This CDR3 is CASSLENPGGYEQYF. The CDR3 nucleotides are TGTGCCAGCAGCTTGGAGAATCCAGGGGGCTACGAGCAGTACTTC.

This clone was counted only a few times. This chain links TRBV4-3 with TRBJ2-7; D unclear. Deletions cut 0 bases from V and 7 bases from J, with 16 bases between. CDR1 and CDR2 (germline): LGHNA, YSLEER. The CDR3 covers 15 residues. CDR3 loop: CASSQDEAGLSEQYF. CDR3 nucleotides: TGCGCCAGCAGCCAAGATGAAGCAGGCCTCTCGGAGCAGTACTTC.

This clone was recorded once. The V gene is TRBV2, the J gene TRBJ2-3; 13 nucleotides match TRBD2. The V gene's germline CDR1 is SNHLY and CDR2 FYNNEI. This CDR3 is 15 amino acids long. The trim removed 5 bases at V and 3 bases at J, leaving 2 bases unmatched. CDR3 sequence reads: CASSWGLAGTDTQYF. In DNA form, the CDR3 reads TGTGCCAGCAGTTGGGGACTAGCGGGGACAGATACGCAGTATTTT.

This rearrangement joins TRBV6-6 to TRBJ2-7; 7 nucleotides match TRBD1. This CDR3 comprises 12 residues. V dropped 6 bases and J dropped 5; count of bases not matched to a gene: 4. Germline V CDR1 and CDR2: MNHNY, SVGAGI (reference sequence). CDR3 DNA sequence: TGTGCCAGCAGCCGACAGGGAGACGAGCAGTACTTC. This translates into CASSRQGDEQYF.

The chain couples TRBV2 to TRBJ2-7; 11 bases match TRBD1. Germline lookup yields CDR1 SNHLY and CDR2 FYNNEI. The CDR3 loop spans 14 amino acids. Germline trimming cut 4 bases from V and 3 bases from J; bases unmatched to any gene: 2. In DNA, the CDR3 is TGTGCCAGCAGTGGGACAGGGGGCCTCTACGAGCAGTACTTC. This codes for CASSGTGGLYEQYF.

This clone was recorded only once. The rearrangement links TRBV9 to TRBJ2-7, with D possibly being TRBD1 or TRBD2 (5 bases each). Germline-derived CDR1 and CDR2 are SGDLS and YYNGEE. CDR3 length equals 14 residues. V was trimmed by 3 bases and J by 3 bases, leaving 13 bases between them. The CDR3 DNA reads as TGTGCCAGCAGCGGCCGGGGCCCCGACTACGAGCAGTACTTC. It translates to CASSGRGPDYEQYF. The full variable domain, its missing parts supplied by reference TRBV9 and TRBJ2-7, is DSGVTQTPKHLITATGQRVTLRCSPRSGDLSVYWYQQSLDQGLQFLIQYYNGEERAKGNILERFSAQQFPDLHSELNLSSLELGDSALYFCASSGRGPDYEQYFGPGTRLTVT.

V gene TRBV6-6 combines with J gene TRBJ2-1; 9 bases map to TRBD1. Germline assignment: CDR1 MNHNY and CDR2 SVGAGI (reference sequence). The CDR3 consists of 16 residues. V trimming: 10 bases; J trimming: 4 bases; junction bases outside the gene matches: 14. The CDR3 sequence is CATMGWDREKYNEQFF. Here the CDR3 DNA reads TGTGCCACCATGGGCTGGGACAGGGAAAAATACAATGAGCAGTTCTTC.

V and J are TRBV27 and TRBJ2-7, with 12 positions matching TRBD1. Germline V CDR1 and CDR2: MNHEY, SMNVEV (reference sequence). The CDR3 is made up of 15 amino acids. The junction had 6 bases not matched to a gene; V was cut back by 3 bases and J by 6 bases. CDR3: CASSFFGTGGSEQYF. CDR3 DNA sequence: TGTGCCAGCAGTTTTTTCGGGACAGGGGGCTCCGAGCAGTACTTC.

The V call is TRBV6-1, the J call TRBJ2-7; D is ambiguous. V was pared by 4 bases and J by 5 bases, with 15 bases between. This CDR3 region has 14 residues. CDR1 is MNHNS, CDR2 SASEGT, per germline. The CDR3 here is CASSVAHRPDEQYF. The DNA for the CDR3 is TGTGCCAGCAGTGTAGCACATCGTCCGGACGAGCAGTACTTC.

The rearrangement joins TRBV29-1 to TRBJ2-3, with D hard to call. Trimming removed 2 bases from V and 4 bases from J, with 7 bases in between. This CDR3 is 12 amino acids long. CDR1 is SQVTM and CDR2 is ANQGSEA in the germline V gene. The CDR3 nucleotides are TGCAGCGTTGAATCGAATTCAGATACGCAGTATTTT. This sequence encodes CSVESNSDTQYF.

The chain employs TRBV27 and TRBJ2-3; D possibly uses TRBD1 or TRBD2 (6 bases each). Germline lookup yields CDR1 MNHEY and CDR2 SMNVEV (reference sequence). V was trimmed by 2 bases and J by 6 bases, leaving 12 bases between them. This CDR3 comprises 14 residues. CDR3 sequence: CASSLRGVVDTQYF. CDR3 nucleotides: TGTGCCAGCAGTTTAAGGGGGGTCGTGGATACGCAGTATTTT.

CDR3 DNA sequence: TGTGCCATCAGCGGGACAGGCCAAGGCGGCTACACCTTC. Translating gives CAISGTGQGGYTF. The genes are TRBV10-3 and TRBJ1-2; 8 bases line up with TRBD1. Germline V gene lookup returns CDR1 ENHRY and CDR2 SYGVKD. V shed 6 bases and J 8 bases; nucleotides not matched to a gene: 8. The CDR3 has 13 residues.

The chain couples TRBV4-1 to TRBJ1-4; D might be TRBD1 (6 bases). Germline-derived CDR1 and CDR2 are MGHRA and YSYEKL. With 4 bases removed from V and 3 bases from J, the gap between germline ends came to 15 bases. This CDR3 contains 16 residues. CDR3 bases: TGCGCCAGCAGCCTTATACCAGGGGAAGCTAATGAAAAACTGTTTTTT. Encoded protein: CASSLIPGEANEKLFF.

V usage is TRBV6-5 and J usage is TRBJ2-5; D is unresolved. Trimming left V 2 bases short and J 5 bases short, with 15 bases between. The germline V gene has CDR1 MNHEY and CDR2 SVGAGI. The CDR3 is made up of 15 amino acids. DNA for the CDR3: TGTGCCAGCAGTTACGGGTCAGGCGCCCGGGAGACCCAGTACTTC. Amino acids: CASSYGSGARETQYF.

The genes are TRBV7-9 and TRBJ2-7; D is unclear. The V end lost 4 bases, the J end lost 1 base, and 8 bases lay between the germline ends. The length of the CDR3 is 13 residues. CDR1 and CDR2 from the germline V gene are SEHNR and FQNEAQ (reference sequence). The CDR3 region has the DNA TGTGCCAGCAGCTCTGAAGGATCCTACGAGCAGTACTTC. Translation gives CASSSEGSYEQYF. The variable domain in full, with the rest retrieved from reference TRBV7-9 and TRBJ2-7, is DTGVSQNPRHKITKRGQNVTFRCDPISEHNRLYWYRQTLGQGPEFLTYFQNEAQLEKSRLLSDRFSAERPKGSFSTLEIQRTEQGDSAMYLCASSSEGSYEQYFGPGTRLTVT.

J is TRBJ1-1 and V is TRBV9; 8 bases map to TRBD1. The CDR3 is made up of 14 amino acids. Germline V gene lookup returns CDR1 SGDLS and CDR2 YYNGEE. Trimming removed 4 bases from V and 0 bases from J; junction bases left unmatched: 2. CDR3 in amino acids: CASSPGQVNTEAFF. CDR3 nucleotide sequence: TGTGCCAGCAGCCCGGGACAGGTGAACACTGAAGCTTTCTTT. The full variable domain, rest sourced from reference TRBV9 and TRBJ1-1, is DSGVTQTPKHLITATGQRVTLRCSPRSGDLSVYWYQQSLDQGLQFLIQYYNGEERAKGNILERFSAQQFPDLHSELNLSSLELGDSALYFCASSPGQVNTEAFFGQGTRLTVV.

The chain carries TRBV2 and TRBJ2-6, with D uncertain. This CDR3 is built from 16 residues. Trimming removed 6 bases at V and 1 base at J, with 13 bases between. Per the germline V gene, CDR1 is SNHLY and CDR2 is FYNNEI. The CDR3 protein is CASSLLVRSGANVLTF. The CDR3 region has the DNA TGTGCCAGCAGCCTCCTGGTTCGGTCTGGGGCCAACGTCCTGACTTTC.

Written as DNA, the CDR3 is TGTGCCAGCAGTTTATCCACGGACACCTATGGCTACACCTTC. Translated, it gives CASSLSTDTYGYTF. This sequence joins TRBV28 and TRBJ1-2; a weak D match, TRBD1 (5 bases). The CDR3 is 14 amino acids. Germline lookup yields CDR1 MDHEN and CDR2 SYDVKM. V was clipped by 1 base and J by 4 bases, with 10 bases between them.

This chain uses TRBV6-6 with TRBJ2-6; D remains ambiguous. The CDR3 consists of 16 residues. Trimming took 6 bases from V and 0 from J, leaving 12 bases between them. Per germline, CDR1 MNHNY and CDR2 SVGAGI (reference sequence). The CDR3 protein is CASRPRVSSGANVLTF. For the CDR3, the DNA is TGTGCCAGCAGACCCCGGGTCAGCTCTGGGGCCAACGTCCTGACTTTC.

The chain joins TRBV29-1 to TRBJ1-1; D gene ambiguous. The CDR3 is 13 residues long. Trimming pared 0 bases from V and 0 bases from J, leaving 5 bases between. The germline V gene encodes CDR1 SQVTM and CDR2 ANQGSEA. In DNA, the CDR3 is TGCAGCGTTGAAGATACCCTGAACACTGAAGCTTTCTTT. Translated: CSVEDTLNTEAFF.

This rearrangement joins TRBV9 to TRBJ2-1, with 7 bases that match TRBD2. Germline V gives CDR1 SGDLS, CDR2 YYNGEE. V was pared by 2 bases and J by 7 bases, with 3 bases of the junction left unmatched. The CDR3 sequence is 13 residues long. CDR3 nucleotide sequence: TGTGCCAGCAGCGTGGGAGGGCAGAATGAGCAGTTCTTC. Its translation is CASSVGGQNEQFF.

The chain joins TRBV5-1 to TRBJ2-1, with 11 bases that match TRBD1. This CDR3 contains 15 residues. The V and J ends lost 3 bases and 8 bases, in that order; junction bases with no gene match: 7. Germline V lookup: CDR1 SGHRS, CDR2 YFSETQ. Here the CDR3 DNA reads TGCGCCAGCAGCTGGGGACAGGGGGGAAGGGATGAGCAGTTCTTC. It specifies CASSWGQGGRDEQFF.

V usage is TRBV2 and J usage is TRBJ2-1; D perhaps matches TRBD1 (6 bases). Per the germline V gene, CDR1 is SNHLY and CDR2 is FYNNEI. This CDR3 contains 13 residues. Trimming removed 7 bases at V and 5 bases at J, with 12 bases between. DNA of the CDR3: TGTGCCAGCATTGGACAGTTTCACAATGAGCAGTTCTTC. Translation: CASIGQFHNEQFF.

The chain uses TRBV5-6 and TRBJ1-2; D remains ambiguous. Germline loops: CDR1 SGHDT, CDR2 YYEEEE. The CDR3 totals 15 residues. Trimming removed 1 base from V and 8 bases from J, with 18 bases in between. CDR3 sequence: CASSLSQVRQEGYTF. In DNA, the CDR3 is TGTGCCAGCAGCTTGAGTCAGGTACGGCAGGAGGGCTACACCTTC.

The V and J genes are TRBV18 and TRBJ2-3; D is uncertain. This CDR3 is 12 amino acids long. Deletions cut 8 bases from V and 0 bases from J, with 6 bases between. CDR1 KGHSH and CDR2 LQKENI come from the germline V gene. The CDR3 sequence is CASSPSTDTQYF. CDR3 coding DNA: TGTGCCAGCAGCCCTAGCACAGATACGCAGTATTTT.

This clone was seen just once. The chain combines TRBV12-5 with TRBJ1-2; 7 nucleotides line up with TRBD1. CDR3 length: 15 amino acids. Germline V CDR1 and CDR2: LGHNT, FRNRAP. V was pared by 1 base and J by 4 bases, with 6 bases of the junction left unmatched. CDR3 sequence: CASGLDDRVGYGYTF. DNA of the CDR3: TGTGCTAGTGGTTTGGACGACAGGGTGGGCTATGGCTACACCTTC.